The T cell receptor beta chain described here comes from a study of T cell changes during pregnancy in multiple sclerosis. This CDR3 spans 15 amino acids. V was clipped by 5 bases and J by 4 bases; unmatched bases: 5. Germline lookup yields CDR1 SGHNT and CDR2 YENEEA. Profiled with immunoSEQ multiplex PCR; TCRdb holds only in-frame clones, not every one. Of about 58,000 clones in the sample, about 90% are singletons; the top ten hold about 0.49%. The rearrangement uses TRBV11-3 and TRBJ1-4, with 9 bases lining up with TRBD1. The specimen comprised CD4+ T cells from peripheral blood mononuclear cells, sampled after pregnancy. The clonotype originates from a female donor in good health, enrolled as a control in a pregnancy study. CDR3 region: CASSLRTGVNEKLFF. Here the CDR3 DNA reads TGTGCCAGCAGCCTCCGGACAGGGGTTAATGAAAAACTGTTTTTT.